The 8 T cell receptor beta chains in this list originate from one sample, sequenced in a study of cytotoxic CD8 clonotypes in ibrutinib-treated CLL. Measured with immunoSEQ multiplex PCR; TCRdb has only the in-frame clones, and not every one. The sample records about 120,000 clones, about 58% being singletons. The sequencing used PBMCs, collected after 24 months of ibrutinib treatment. These receptors all stem from a human donor with chronic lymphocytic leukemia.

This clone was observed a few times. The V gene is TRBV18, the J gene TRBJ2-7; a possible D gene is TRBD1 (6 bases). The V end lost 2 bases, the J end lost 6 bases, and 14 bases lay between the germline ends. Germline assignment: CDR1 KGHSH and CDR2 LQKENI. The CDR3 has 14 residues. CDR3 DNA sequence: TGTGCCAGCTCACCAGTGGGGCAGGGGACCGAGCAGTACTTC. It is translated as CASSPVGQGTEQYF.

This clone appeared many times. The chain recombines TRBV28 with TRBJ2-2; no clear D gene. Germline V CDR1 and CDR2: MDHEN, SYDVKM. The CDR3 has 11 residues. With 4 bases removed from V and 7 bases from J, the gap between germline ends came to 4 bases. CDR3 in DNA: TGTGCCAGCAGTTCAAGCGGGGAGCTGTTTTTT. Translated: CASSSSGELFF.

This clone was observed a handful of times. This chain links TRBV29-1 with TRBJ2-2, with D possibly matching TRBD1 (6 bases). Trimming shortened V by 5 bases and J by 3 bases, and 10 bases separated the two germline ends. The CDR3 is made up of 13 amino acids. Looked up from germline, CDR1 is SQVTM and CDR2 is ANQGSEA. CDR3 DNA sequence: TGCAGCGTTAATTACAGGGACACCGGGGAGCTGTTTTTT. Its protein is CSVNYRDTGELFF.

The gene calls are TRBV5-8 and TRBJ2-3; unclear D gene. In germline, CDR1 is SGHTS, CDR2 YDEGEE. The V gene lost 5 bases and the J gene lost 0 bases, with 7 bases spanning the gap. The CDR3 is made up of 13 amino acids. The CDR3 here is CASRQTSTDTQYF. In DNA, the CDR3 is TGTGCCAGCAGGCAAACAAGCACAGATACGCAGTATTTT.

J is TRBJ2-7 and V is TRBV7-2, with 8 bases lining up with TRBD1. Germline assignment: CDR1 SGHTA and CDR2 FQGNSA. Germline trimming cut 5 bases from V and 0 bases from J; bases unmatched to any gene: 9. The length of the CDR3 is 16 residues. The CDR3 loop is CASSPRTGTFSYEQYF. The CDR3 coding sequence is TGTGCCAGCAGCCCACGGACAGGGACTTTCTCCTACGAGCAGTACTTC.

The genes are TRBV4-2 and TRBJ2-6; tentatively, D is TRBD1 (6 bases). From germline, CDR1 is LGHNA and CDR2 YNFKEQ. The ends were cut back, 0 bases at V and 0 bases at J, with 6 bases in the middle. The CDR3 runs to 16 residues. The CDR3: CASSQEGGSGANVLTF. The CDR3 DNA reads as TGTGCCAGCAGCCAAGAAGGGGGCTCTGGGGCCAACGTCCTGACTTTC.

The chain is built from TRBV19 and TRBJ2-2; TRBD2 matches at 7 bases. Germline V gene data show CDR1 as LNHDA and CDR2 as SQIVND (reference sequence). This CDR3 has 15 amino acids. With 7 bases clipped from V and 1 base from J, the junction kept 6 bases outside the gene matches. The CDR3 region has the DNA TGTGCCAGTAAGGGAGAGCGGGGGAACACCGGGGAGCTGTTTTTT. This codes for CASKGERGNTGELFF. Together with reference TRBV19 and TRBJ2-2, the CDR3 gives the full variable domain: DGGITQSPKYLFRKEGQNVTLSCEQNLNHDAMYWYRQDPGQGLRLIYYSQIVNDFQKGDIAEGYSVSREKKESFPLTVTSAQKNPTAFYLCASKGERGNTGELFFGEGSRLTVL.

V and J are TRBV7-9 and TRBJ1-1; no reliable D call. This CDR3 is 15 amino acids long. V lost 2 bases to trimming and J lost 0 bases, with 10 bases between them. Per germline, CDR1 SEHNR and CDR2 FQNEAQ (reference sequence). The DNA for the CDR3 is TGTGCCAGCAGCTTATCGGCGGGTATGAACACTGAAGCTTTCTTT. As protein: CASSLSAGMNTEAFF.